This T cell receptor beta chain was sequenced during a study of shared clonotypes between healthy human individuals. Study summary: The donors, a couple of women and three men, were aged 18 to 49.

How the authors handled the data: ImmunoSEQ output lacked quality scores and full-length reads, limiting matched filtering. This table comes from immunoSEQ multiplex PCR, and its TCRdb copy is limited to in-frame clones, with some not included. Clonal size and the V and J genes are those of that table, whereas D and trimming came from the DNA. The data show fewer than 700,000 clones, around 78% seen once. The donor population consisted of healthy HIV-negative adults with no recent acute infections or vaccinations. Germline loops: CDR1 MNHEY, CDR2 SVGAGI. The V segment lost 6 bases and the J segment 12 bases; nucleotides outside the gene matches: 8. The CDR3 is 11 amino acids.

The sample taken for sequencing was PBMCs. The TCR originated in a woman aged 40 to 50 in good health. Some clones in this sample may be carry-over from other donors' samples. This chain connects TRBV6-5 to TRBJ2-7; 7 bases match TRBD2. Written as DNA, the CDR3 is TGTGCCAGCAGGCGCCGGGGGGTGGTGTACTTC. Protein: CASRRRGVVYF.